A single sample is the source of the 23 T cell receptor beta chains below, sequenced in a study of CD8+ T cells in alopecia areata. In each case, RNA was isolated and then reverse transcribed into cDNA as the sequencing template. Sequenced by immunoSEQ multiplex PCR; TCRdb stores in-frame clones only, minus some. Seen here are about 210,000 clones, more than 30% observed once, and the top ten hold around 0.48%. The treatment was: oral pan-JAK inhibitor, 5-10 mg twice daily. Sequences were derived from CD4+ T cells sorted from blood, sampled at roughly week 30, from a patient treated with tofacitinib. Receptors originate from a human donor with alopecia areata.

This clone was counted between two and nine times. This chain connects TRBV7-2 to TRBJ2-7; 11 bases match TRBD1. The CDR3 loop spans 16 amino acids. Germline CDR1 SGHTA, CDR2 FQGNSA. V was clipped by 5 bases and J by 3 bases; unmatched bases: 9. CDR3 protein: CASSLSTGTGGYEQYF. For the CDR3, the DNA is TGTGCCAGCAGCCTTAGTACCGGGACAGGGGGCTACGAGCAGTACTTC. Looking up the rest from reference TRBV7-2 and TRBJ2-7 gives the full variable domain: GAGVSQSPSNKVTEKGKDVELRCDPISGHTALYWYRQSLGQGLEFLIYFQGNSAPDKSGLPSDRFSAERTGGSVSTLTIQRTQQEDSAVYLCASSLSTGTGGYEQYFGPGTRLTVT.

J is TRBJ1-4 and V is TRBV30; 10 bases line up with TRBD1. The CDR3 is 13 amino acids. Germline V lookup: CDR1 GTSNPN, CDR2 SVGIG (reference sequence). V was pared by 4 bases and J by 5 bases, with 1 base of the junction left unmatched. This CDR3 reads CAWKGQGNEKLFF. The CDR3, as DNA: TGTGCCTGGAAGGGACAGGGGAATGAAAAACTGTTTTTT.

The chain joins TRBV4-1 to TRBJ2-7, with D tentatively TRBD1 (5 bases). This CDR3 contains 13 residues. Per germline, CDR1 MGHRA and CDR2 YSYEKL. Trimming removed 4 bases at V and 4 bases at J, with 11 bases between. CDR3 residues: CASSLATGYEQYF. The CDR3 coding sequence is TGCGCCAGCAGCCTAGCCACAGGATACGAGCAGTACTTC.

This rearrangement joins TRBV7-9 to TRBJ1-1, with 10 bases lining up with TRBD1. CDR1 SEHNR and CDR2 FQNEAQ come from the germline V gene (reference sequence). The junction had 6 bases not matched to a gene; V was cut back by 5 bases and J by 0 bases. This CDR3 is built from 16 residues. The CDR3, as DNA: TGTGCCAGCAGCCCTGGGACAGGGGCTCTGAACACTGAAGCTTTCTTT. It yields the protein CASSPGTGALNTEAFF. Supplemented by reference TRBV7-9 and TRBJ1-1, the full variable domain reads DTGVSQNPRHKITKRGQNVTFRCDPISEHNRLYWYRQTLGQGPEFLTYFQNEAQLEKSRLLSDRFSAERPKGSFSTLEIQRTEQGDSAMYLCASSPGTGALNTEAFFGQGTRLTVV.

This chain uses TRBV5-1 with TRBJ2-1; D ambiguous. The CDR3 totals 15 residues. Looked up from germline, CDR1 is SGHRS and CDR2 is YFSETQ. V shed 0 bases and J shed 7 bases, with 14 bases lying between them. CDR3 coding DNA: TGCGCCAGCAGCTTGGTTCGTGGGCCGTCGAATGAGCAGTTCTTC. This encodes CASSLVRGPSNEQFF.

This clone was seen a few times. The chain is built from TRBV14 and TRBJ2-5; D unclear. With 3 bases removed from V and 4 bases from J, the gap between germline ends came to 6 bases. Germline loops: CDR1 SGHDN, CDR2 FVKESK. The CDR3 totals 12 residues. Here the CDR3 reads CASSQSLETQYF. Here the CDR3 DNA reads TGTGCCAGCAGCCAGTCATTAGAGACCCAGTACTTC.

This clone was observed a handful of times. The CDR3 loop reads CASSPRLGDTDTQYF. Written as DNA, the CDR3 is TGTGCCAGCAGCCCCCGACTGGGGGACACAGATACGCAGTATTTT. The genes are TRBV14 and TRBJ2-3; D may match TRBD1 or TRBD2 (5 bases each). Germline CDR1 is SGHDN and CDR2 is FVKESK. The CDR3 totals 15 residues. V was cut by 4 bases and J by 2 bases, with 13 bases left in between.

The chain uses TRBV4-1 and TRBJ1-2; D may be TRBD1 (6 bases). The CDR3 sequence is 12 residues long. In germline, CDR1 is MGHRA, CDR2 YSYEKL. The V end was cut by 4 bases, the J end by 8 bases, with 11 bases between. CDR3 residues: CASSPPRGGYTF. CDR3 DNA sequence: TGCGCCAGCAGCCCCCCGAGGGGGGGCTACACCTTC.

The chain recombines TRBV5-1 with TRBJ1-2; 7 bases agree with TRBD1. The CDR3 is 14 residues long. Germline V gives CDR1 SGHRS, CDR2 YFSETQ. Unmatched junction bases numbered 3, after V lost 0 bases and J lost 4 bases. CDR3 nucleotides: TGCGCCAGCAGCTTGGGACAGGGAGTCTATGGCTACACCTTC. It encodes CASSLGQGVYGYTF.

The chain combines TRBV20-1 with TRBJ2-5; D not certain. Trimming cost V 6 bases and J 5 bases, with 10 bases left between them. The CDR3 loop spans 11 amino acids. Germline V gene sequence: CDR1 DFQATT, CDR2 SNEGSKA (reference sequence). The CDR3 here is CSAQDWETQYF. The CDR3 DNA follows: TGCAGTGCCCAAGACTGGGAGACCCAGTACTTC.

Here the CDR3 DNA reads TGTGCCAGCTCACCACCTGGGACAGGGTGGTACGAGCAGTACTTC. It encodes CASSPPGTGWYEQYF. The chain joins TRBV18 to TRBJ2-7; TRBD1 matches at 9 bases. With 0 bases clipped from V and 4 bases from J, the junction kept 4 bases outside the gene matches. The germline gives CDR1 KGHSH, CDR2 LQKENI. The CDR3 is 15 residues long.

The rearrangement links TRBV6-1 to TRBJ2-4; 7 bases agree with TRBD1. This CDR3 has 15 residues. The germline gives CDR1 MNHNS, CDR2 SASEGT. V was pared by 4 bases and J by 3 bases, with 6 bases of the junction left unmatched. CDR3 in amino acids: CASSAIRGNKNIQYF. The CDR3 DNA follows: TGTGCCAGCAGTGCTATCAGGGGGAACAAAAACATTCAGTACTTC.

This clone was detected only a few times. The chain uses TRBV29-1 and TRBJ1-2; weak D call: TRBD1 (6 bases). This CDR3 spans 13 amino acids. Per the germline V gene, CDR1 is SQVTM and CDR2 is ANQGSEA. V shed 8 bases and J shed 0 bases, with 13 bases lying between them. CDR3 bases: TGCAGCACTAACAGGGATACTAACTATGGCTACACCTTC. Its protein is CSTNRDTNYGYTF. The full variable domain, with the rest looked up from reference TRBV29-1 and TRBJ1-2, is SAVISQKPSRDICQRGTSLTIQCQVDSQVTMMFWYRQQPGQSLTLIATANQGSEATYESGFVIDKFPISRPNLTFSTLTVSNMSPEDSSIYLCSTNRDTNYGYTFGSGTRLTVV.

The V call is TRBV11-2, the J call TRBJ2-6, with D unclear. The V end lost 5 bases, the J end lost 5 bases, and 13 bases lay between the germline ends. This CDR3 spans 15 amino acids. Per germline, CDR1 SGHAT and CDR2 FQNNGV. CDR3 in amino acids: CASSPLVARANVLTF. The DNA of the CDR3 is TGTGCCAGCAGCCCCCTCGTAGCAAGGGCCAACGTCCTGACTTTC.

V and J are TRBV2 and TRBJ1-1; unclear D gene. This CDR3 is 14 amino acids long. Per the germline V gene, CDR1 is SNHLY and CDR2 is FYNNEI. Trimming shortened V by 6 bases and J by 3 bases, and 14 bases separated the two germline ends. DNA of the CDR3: TGTGCCAGCAGACTAAACGCATGGGACACTGAAGCTTTCTTT. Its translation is CASRLNAWDTEAFF.

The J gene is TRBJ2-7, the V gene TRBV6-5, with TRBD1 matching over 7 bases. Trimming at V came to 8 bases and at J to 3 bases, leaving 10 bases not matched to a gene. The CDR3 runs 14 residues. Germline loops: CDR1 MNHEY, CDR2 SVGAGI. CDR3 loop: CASAWDSASYEQYF. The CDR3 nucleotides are TGTGCCAGCGCATGGGACAGCGCCAGCTACGAGCAGTACTTC.

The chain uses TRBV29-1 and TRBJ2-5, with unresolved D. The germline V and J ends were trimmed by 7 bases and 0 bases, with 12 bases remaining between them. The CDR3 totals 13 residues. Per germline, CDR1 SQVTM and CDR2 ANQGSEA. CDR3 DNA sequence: TGCAGCGCCCCGACCCGGAACCAAGAGACCCAGTACTTC. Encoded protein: CSAPTRNQETQYF.

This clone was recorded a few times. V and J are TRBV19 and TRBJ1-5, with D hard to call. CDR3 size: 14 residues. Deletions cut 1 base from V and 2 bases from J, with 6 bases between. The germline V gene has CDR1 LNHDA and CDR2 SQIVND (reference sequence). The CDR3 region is CASSIGLGNQPQHF. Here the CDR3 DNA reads TGTGCCAGTAGTATAGGGTTGGGCAATCAGCCCCAGCATTTT. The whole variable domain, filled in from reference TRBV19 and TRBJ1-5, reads DGGITQSPKYLFRKEGQNVTLSCEQNLNHDAMYWYRQDPGQGLRLIYYSQIVNDFQKGDIAEGYSVSREKKESFPLTVTSAQKNPTAFYLCASSIGLGNQPQHFGDGTRLSIL.

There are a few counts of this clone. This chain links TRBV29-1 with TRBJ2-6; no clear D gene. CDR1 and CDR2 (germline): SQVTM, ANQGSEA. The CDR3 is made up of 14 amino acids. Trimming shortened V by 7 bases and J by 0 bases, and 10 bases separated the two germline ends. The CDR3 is CSASFSSGANVLTF. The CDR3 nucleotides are TGCAGCGCCTCTTTTTCCTCTGGGGCCAACGTCCTGACTTTC.

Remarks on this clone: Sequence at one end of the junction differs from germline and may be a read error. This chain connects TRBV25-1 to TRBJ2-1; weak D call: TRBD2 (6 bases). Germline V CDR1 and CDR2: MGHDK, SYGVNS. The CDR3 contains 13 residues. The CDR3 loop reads CASSEEFQLGRIF. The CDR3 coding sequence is TGTGCCAGCAGTGAAGAGTTCCAACTAGGGAGGATCTTC.

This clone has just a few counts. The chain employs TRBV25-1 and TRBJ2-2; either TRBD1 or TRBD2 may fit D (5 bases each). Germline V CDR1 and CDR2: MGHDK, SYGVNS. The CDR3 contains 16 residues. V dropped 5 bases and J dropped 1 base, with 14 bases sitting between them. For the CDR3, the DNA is TGTGCCAGCAGTTCCTGGGGACGGAGGAACACCGGGGAGCTGTTTTTT. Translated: CASSSWGRRNTGELFF.

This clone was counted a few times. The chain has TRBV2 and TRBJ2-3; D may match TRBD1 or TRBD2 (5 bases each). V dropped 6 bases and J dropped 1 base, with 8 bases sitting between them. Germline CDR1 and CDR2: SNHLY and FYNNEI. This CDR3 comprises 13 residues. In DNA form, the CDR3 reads TGTGCCAGCAGACGGGACCGCACAGATACGCAGTATTTT. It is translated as CASRRDRTDTQYF.

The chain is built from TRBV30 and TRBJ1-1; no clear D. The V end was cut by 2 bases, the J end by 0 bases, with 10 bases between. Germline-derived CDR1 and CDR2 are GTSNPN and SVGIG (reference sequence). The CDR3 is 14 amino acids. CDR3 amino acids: CAWSLWTVNTEAFF. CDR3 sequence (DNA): TGTGCCTGGAGTTTATGGACTGTGAACACTGAAGCTTTCTTT.